The clone carrying this T cell receptor beta chain appeared a single time. In terms of age and location, participants ranged from roughly 18 to 90 years and lived in about 25 US areas. Researchers sorted participants into cohorts using their self-reported clinical history. Germline assignment: CDR1 SGHTA and CDR2 FQGTGA. This CDR3 contains 15 residues. The V end lost 7 bases, the J end lost 0 bases, and 13 bases lay between the germline ends. The repertoire was sequenced with immunoSEQ multiplex PCR; TCRdb's copy has only in-frame clones and lacks some. The sample holds roughly 270,000 clones, approximately 82% seen once. The data belong to a study of blood T cell repertoires in COVID-19.

The origin of this receptor is a man aged 40-55 years who had been exposed to COVID-19. What was sequenced was PBMCs or T cells enriched from blood (not recorded which). The chain couples TRBV7-3 to TRBJ2-1, with a tentative D call TRBD2 (7 bases). DNA of the CDR3: TGTGCCAGCACGGGGGGCGGGAGCTCCTACAATGAGCAGTTCTTC. It codes for CASTGGGSSYNEQFF.